This T cell receptor (beta chain) was found in a study of brain T cells in children with intractable seizures. To note about this clone: Its antigen is unidentified.

Sample time point: blood from clinic visit 5 months post-surgery; TSC patient then seizure free. At least one anti-epileptic drug was given before surgery. The table came from immunoSEQ multiplex PCR; TCRdb's copy has only in-frame clones and leaves some out. The data contain 340,000 or so clones, 93% of them seen just once; the ten biggest clones take up roughly 5.8%. The study, taken as a whole, reports: Pre- and post-surgery blood differed in depth, so pre-surgery absences may be undersampling.

This sequence originates from a boy in the first two years of life with tuberous sclerosis and intractable seizures. The material sequenced was peripheral blood, taken approximately 5 months after surgery.

The CDR3 is CASSNGSPYEQYF. The CDR3 coding sequence is TGTGCCAGCAGCAACGGATCTCCCTACGAGCAGTACTTC. This chain links TRBV5-8 with TRBJ2-7; D is undetermined. The CDR3 spans 13 residues. V was pared by 4 bases and J by 2 bases, with 10 bases between. Germline V gives CDR1 SGHTS, CDR2 YDEGEE.